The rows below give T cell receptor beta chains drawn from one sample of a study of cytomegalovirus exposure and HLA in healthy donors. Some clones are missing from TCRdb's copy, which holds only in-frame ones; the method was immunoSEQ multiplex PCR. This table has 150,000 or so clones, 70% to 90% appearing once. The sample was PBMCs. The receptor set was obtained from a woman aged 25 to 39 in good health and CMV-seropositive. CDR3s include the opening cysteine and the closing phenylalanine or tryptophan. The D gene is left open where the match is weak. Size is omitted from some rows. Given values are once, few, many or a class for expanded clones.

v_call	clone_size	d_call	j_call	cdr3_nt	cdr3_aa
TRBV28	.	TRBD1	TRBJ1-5	TGTGCCAGCAGGGACAGGGGGCCCCAGCATTTT	CASRDRGPQHF
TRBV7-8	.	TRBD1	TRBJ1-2	TGTGCCAGCAGCTCTTCCGGGACAGGGAATGGCTACACCTTC	CASSSSGTGNGYTF
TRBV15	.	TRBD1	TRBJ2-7	TGTGCCACCAGCAGACACGGACAGGGGGGCGAGCAGTACTTC	CATSRHGQGGEQYF
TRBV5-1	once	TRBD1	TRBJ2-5	TGCGCCAGCAGCCGCGACAGGGCCCAAGAGACCCAGTACTTC	CASSRDRAQETQYF
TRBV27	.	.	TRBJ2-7	TGTGCCAGCAGGCGCGAGGGGGGGTGGTACGAGCAGTACTTC	CASRREGGWYEQYF
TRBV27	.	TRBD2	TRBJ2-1	TGTGCCAGCAGTCCCCGACTAGCTGCACCCCATGAGCAGTTCTTC	CASSPRLAAPHEQFF
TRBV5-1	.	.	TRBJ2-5	TGCGCCAGCAGCCCGACGGGTCAAGAGACCCAGTACTTC	CASSPTGQETQYF
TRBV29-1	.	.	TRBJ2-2	TGCAGCGTTGAAAAACTACCGCGTGGCACCGGGGAGCTGTTTTTT	CSVEKLPRGTGELFF
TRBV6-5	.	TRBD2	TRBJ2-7	TGTGCCAGCAGGGAGCCGGGAGGGGCAGCTGACGAGCAGTACTTC	CASREPGGAADEQYF
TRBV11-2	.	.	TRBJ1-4	TGTGCCAGCAGCTTAGGACACAGGGAGGGACTGTTTTTT	CASSLGHREGLFF
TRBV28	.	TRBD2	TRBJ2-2	TGTGCCAGCAGACCCACTAGCGGGAGAGGGAGCGGGGAGCTGTTTTTT	CASRPTSGRGSGELFF
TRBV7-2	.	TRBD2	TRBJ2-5	TGTGCCAGCAGCTTAGCGGGACCCTTGGCGGGACTAGCGGGGCCCCAAGAGACCCAGTACTTC	CASSLAGPLAGLAGPQETQYF
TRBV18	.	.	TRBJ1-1	TGTGCCAGCTCACCACCGTTGGGCCGGGAGAAGACTGAAGCTTTCTTT	CASSPPLGREKTEAFF
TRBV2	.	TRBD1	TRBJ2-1	TGTGCCAGCAGAACGGGACAGGCACCCAATGAGCAGTTCTTC	CASRTGQAPNEQFF
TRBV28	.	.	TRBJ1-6	TGTGCCAGCAGTTTTCTGGCAGTCTCCTATAATTCACCCCTCCACTTT	CASSFLAVSYNSPLHF
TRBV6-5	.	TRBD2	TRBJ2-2	TGTGCCAGCAGTACTAGCGGGAGAGCCGGGGAGCTGTTTTTT	CASSTSGRAGELFF
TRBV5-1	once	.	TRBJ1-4	TGCGCCAGCAGCTTGGTGCCAGGGGCTCGCTCTAATGAAAAACTGTTTTTT	CASSLVPGARSNEKLFF
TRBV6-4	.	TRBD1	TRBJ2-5	TGTGCCAGCACCCTTAGGAACAGGGGGCGAGAGACCCAGTACTTC	CASTLRNRGRETQYF
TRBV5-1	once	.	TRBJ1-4	TGCGCCAGCAGCCGGTCGGGGACTAATGAAAAACTGTTTTTT	CASSRSGTNEKLFF
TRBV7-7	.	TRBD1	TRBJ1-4	TGTGCTAGCAGCTTAGTCGGACAGGGTGATGAAAAACTGTTTTTT	CASSLVGQGDEKLFF
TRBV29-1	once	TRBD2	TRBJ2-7	TGCAGCGTTGAAGATCCTAGCGGGGCCTACGAGCAGTACTTC	CSVEDPSGAYEQYF
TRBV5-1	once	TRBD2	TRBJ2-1	TGCGCCAGCAGCCAAACTAGCGGGAGTAGCAATGAGCAGTTCTTC	CASSQTSGSSNEQFF
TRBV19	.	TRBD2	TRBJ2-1	TGTGCCAGTAACGGACTAGCGGGAGGCAATGAGCAGTTCTTC	CASNGLAGGNEQFF
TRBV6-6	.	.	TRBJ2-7	TGTGCCACTCACAAAGGGGGGGGCTCCTACGAGCAGTACTTC	CATHKGGGSYEQYF
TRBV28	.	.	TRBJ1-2	TGTGCCAGCAGGCCCCTCGCGCCCCTCTCCGGCTACACCTTC	CASRPLAPLSGYTF
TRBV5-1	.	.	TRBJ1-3	TGCGCCAGCAGCCCGGAGGGAACTTTCTCTGGAAACACCATATATTTT	CASSPEGTFSGNTIYF
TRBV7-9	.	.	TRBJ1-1	TGTGCCAGCAGCTTAAGGGGGATCGGTGAAGCTTTCTTT	CASSLRGIGEAFF
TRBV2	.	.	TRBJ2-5	TGTGCCAGCAGTAAAAAGGTCAGGGAAGAGACCCAGTACTTC	CASSKKVREETQYF
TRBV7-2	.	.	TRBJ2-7	TGTGCCAGCAGCCCTCGGACATCCTACGAGCAGTACTTC	CASSPRTSYEQYF
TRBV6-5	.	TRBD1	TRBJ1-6	TGTGCCAGCAGTTACGGAGGGGGCTTATCACCCCTCCACTTT	CASSYGGGLSPLHF
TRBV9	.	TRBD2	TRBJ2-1	TGTGCCAGCAGCGTAGATCCGGGACTAGCGGGAGTTGAGCAGTTCTTC	CASSVDPGLAGVEQFF
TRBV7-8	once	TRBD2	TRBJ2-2	TGTGCCAGCAGCCCCCCCGCTAGCGGGCAGCTGTTTTTT	CASSPPASGQLFF
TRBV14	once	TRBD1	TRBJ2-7	TGTGCCAGCAGCCGGGAGGCGACAGGGGCCTACGAGCAGTACTTC	CASSREATGAYEQYF
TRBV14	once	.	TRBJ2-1	TGTGCCAGCAGCCGGGCCAGGGCTGGTGAGCAGTTCTTC	CASSRARAGEQFF
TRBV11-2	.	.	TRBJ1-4	TGTGCCAGCAGCTTCGGGTCAGCAACTAATGAAAAACTGTTTTTT	CASSFGSATNEKLFF
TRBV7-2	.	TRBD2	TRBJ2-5	TGTGCCAGCAGCTATAATGGCGGGAGGGTCCAGGAGACCCAGTACTTC	CASSYNGGRVQETQYF
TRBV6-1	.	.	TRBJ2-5	TGTGCCAGCAGAACCCCCAGGGGCGGAAAGACCCAGTACTTC	CASRTPRGGKTQYF
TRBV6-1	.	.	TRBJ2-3	TGTGCCAGCTCCCCGGGACTCGGGTCGCAGTATTTT	CASSPGLGSQYF
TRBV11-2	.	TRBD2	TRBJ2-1	TGTGCCAGCAGCTTAAGGAAGCGGGAGAGGGTCATCGATGAGCAGTTCTTC	CASSLRKRERVIDEQFF
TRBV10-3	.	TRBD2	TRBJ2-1	TGTGCCATCAGTGAATTGGCGGGGGGGAGCTCCTACAATGAGCAGTTCTTC	CAISELAGGSSYNEQFF
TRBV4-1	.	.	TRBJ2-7	TGCGCCAGCAGCCACCGGGACACAGCCTACGAGCAGTACTTC	CASSHRDTAYEQYF
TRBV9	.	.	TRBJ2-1	TGTGCCAGCAGCGCCTACGGGAACAATGAGCAGTTCTTC	CASSAYGNNEQFF
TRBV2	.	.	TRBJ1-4	TGTGCCAGCAGCCTCCGGGATTATAATGAAAAACTGTTTTTT	CASSLRDYNEKLFF
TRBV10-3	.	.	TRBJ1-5	TGTGCCATCAGTCAGGGTTATAGCAATCAGCCCCAGCATTTT	CAISQGYSNQPQHF
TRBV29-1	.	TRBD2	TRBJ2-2	TGCAGCGTTGTGCGGGAGGGGACCGGGGAGCTGTTTTTT	CSVVREGTGELFF
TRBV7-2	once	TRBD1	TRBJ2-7	TGTGCCAGCAGCTTAGCATCCGGGACAGGGGGCCTAGCCTACGAGCAGTACTTC	CASSLASGTGGLAYEQYF
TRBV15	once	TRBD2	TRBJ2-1	TGTGCCACCAGCAGAGATCTGGATCCACGGGGGGCCTACAATGAGCAGTTCTTC	CATSRDLDPRGAYNEQFF
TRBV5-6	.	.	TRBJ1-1	TGTGCCAGCAGCTTTGGGAATACAGGATGGGACACCGCTGAAGCTTTCTTT	CASSFGNTGWDTAEAFF
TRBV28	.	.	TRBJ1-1	TGTGCCAGCAGTTTAAATAGGGGCGCAGGGGACACTGAAGCTTTCTTT	CASSLNRGAGDTEAFF
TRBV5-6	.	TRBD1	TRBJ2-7	TGTGCCAGCAGCCGGGACAGGGGCAATGCCTGGTCCTACGAGCAGTACTTC	CASSRDRGNAWSYEQYF
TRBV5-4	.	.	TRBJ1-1	TGTGCCAGCAGATCGTCGGGGGGGCTGTTCACTGAAGCTTTCTTT	CASRSSGGLFTEAFF
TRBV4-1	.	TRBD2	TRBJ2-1	TGCGCCAGCAGCCAAGGACTAGCTAAGCAGTTCTTC	CASSQGLAKQFF
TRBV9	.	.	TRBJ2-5	TGTGCCAGCAGCGTAGCAGGGGGGCCGGGGGAGACCCAGTACTTC	CASSVAGGPGETQYF
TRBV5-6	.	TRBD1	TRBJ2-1	TGTGCCAGCAGCACCGGGACAGAACATTACAATGAGCAGTTCTTC	CASSTGTEHYNEQFF
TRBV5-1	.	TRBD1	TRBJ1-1	TGCGCCAGCAGCGCGGGACAGGCCCACATGAACACTGAAGCTTTCTTT	CASSAGQAHMNTEAFF